This TCR beta chain comes out of a study of blood T cell repertoires in COVID-19. Overall study: The study drew acute and convalescent COVID-19 samples from the United States, Italy and Spain. T cells, B-cell-depleted T cells, or PBMCs supplied cDNA or gDNA.

Original data processing: How many nucleated cells were present was estimated from reference gene primer amplification. Measured with immunoSEQ multiplex PCR; TCRdb has only the in-frame clones, and not every one. V and J calls and clone size follow that table, whereas D and trimming were derived from the DNA. The sample has approximately 82,000 clones; roughly 80% are singletons. The CDR3 extends over 17 amino acids. Germline lookup yields CDR1 SGHKS and CDR2 YYEKEE (reference sequence). Trimming took 0 bases from V and 2 from J; bases not matched to a gene: 7. The sequence came from a woman between 65 and 79 years old with active or convalescent COVID-19. The rearrangement links TRBV5-5 to TRBJ2-5; the match to TRBD2 covers 10 bases. The sample consisted of peripheral blood. The CDR3 reads CASSLDRASGGQETQYF. The CDR3 DNA sequence: TGTGCCAGCAGCTTGGATCGGGCTAGCGGGGGACAAGAGACCCAGTACTTC.